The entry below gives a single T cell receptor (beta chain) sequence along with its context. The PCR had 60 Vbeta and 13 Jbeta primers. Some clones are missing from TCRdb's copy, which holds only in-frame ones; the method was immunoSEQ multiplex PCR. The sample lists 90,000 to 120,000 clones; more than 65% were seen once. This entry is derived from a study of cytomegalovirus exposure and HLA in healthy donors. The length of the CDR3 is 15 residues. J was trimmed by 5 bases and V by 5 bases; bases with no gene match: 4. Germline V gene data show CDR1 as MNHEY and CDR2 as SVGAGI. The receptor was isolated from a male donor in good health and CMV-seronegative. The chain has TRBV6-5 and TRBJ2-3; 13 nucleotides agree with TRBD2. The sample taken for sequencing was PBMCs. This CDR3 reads CASSPTSGRGDTQYF. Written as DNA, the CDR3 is TGTGCCAGCAGTCCAACTAGCGGGAGGGGAGATACGCAGTATTTT.